One sample yielded the 21 T cell receptor beta chains listed below, sequenced in a study of T cells in Graves' hyperthyroidism and ophthalmopathy (dated by TCRdb to about 2019). The library was prepared using multiplex PCR. TCRdb shows the sequencer as Illumina HiSeq 2000. The TCR beta CDR3 regions were amplified from RNA transcripts. A first-round RT-PCR of the TCR CDR3 used the HTBI primer set with the Qiagen OneStep RT-PCR kit. Starting from the raw public reads, TCRdb applied fastp trimming at Q25, assembled clones with MiXCR and retained in-frame beta chains. One record per CDR3 amino acid sequence lists the most common genes and DNA. The sample has over 500,000 distinct CDR3 sequences on record, around 43% of them singletons. Roughly 45% of the sample belongs to the ten largest clones. The sample comprised peripheral blood or thyroid tissue (not recorded which). Receptor source: an adult woman with Graves' disease, either hyperthyroidism or ophthalmopathy (not recorded which).

In its sample, this clonotype was seen once. The chain couples TRBV7-8 to TRBJ2-7; D remains ambiguous. V lost 11 bases and J lost 3, with 17 bases in between. Germline loops: CDR1 SGHVS, CDR2 FQNEAQ. The CDR3 spans 13 residues. The CDR3: CASSRARIYEQYF. Written as DNA, the CDR3 is TGTGCCTCATCGAGAGCGAGAATCTACGAGCAGTACTTC.

The chain links TRBV12-3 or TRBV12-4 to TRBJ1-3, with TRBD1 identical over 7 bases. Trimming removed 4 bases from V and 9 bases from J; junction bases left unmatched: 6. The CDR3 loop spans 13 amino acids. The CDR3 DNA is TGTGCCAGCAGTTACAGGGGTGGAGGCACCATATATTTT. Protein sequence: CASSYRGGGTIYF.

This clonotype appeared once. A much larger clonotype is one base distant, so this may be a read error. The V gene is TRBV5-5, the J gene TRBJ2-7, with TRBD1 matching over 7 bases. J was trimmed by 4 bases and V by 0 bases; bases with no gene match: 7. The CDR3 loop spans 15 amino acids. Germline values: CDR1 SGHKS, CDR2 YYEKEE (reference sequence). The CDR3: CASSLAGQTWYEQYF. The CDR3 coding sequence is TGTGCCAGCAGCTTGGCGGGACAGACGTGGTACGAGCAGTACTTC.

CDR3 sequence reads: CASSSTEAYEQYF. In DNA, the CDR3 is TGTGCCAGCAGCTCGACAGAAGCCTACGAGCAGTACTTC. The chain is built from TRBV7-9 and TRBJ2-7; D perhaps matches TRBD1 (5 bases). Per the germline V gene, CDR1 is SEHNR and CDR2 is FQNEAQ (reference sequence). The CDR3 has 13 amino acids. V dropped 4 bases and J dropped 2 bases, with 9 bases sitting between them.

This clonotype showed up many times. V usage is TRBV19 and J usage is TRBJ1-5; 11 nucleotides agree with TRBD1. Germline V gene sequence: CDR1 LNHDA, CDR2 SQIVND (reference sequence). The CDR3 spans 16 residues. With 3 bases clipped from V and 4 bases from J, the junction kept 5 bases outside the gene matches. The chain's CDR3 is CASSILGQGANQPQHF. In DNA, the CDR3 is TGTGCCAGTAGTATTTTAGGACAGGGGGCGAATCAGCCCCAGCATTTT.

This clonotype was detected only a few times. The rearrangement joins TRBV24-1 to TRBJ1-5, with a tentative D call TRBD1 (5 bases). Germline V gene data show CDR1 as KGHDR and CDR2 as SFDVKD. With 3 bases removed from V and 4 bases from J, the gap between germline ends came to 12 bases. This CDR3 is built from 15 residues. The CDR3 sequence: CATSDAGRQNQPQHF. The CDR3 nucleotides read TGTGCCACCAGTGATGCAGGGCGACAGAATCAGCCCCAGCATTTT.

A few counts support this clonotype. For the CDR3, the DNA is TGTGCCAGCAGCTTGTCCGGGCAGGTCTACGAGCAGTACTTC. Translation: CASSLSGQVYEQYF. The chain is built from TRBV7-9 and TRBJ2-7; D is ambiguous. The CDR3 has 14 amino acids. Trimming removed 3 bases from V and 3 bases from J, with 12 bases in between. In germline, CDR1 is SEHNR, CDR2 FQNEAQ (reference sequence).

The chain carries TRBV24-1 and TRBJ1-6; 7 bases agree with TRBD1. Germline CDR1 KGHDR, CDR2 SFDVKD. The trim removed 1 base at V and 13 bases at J, leaving 3 bases unmatched. This CDR3 region has 13 residues. The CDR3 sequence is CATSDFPGQPLHF. In DNA, the CDR3 is TGTGCCACCAGTGATTTCCCGGGACAGCCCCTCCACTTT.

This sequence joins TRBV7-9 and TRBJ1-2; D is unclear. The germline V and J ends were trimmed by 0 bases and 4 bases, with 12 bases remaining between them. Germline V gene data show CDR1 as SEHNR and CDR2 as FQNEAQ (reference sequence). The CDR3 sequence is 15 residues long. Here the CDR3 reads CASSLADPGPYGYTF. The CDR3 DNA reads as TGTGCCAGCAGCTTAGCGGACCCTGGGCCCTATGGCTACACCTTC.

The chain is built from TRBV7-8 and TRBJ1-2; TRBD1 is a possible D gene (6 bases). Germline V gene lookup returns CDR1 SGHVS and CDR2 FQNEAQ. The germline V and J ends were trimmed by 5 bases and 4 bases, with 17 bases remaining between them. The CDR3 extends over 15 amino acids. The CDR3 DNA reads TGTGCCAGCAGCCTCCCGGGAGGGGGTAGCTATGGCTACACCTTC. Amino acids: CASSLPGGGSYGYTF.

The J gene is TRBJ1-1, the V gene TRBV29-1; D not resolved. V was clipped by 7 bases and J by 3 bases, with 6 bases between them. CDR1 is SQVTM and CDR2 is ANQGSEA in the germline V gene. This CDR3 spans 10 amino acids. CDR3 loop: CSALDTEAFF. DNA for the CDR3: TGCAGCGCCTTGGACACTGAAGCTTTCTTT. The whole variable domain, remainder taken from reference TRBV29-1 and TRBJ1-1, is SAVISQKPSRDICQRGTSLTIQCQVDSQVTMMFWYRQQPGQSLTLIATANQGSEATYESGFVIDKFPISRPNLTFSTLTVSNMSPEDSSIYLCSALDTEAFFGQGTRLTVV.

The chain recombines TRBV3-1 with TRBJ2-7; unclear D gene. The length of the CDR3 is 12 residues. CDR1 and CDR2 from the germline V gene are LGHDT and YNNKEL (reference sequence). Trimming removed 5 bases at V and 6 bases at J, with 11 bases between. The CDR3 sequence: CASSGKAGEQYF. The CDR3 DNA sequence: TGTGCCAGCAGCGGAAAAGCTGGCGAGCAGTACTTC.

At least ten counts were recorded for this clonotype. The chain carries TRBV6-5 and TRBJ2-6; the D gene is possibly TRBD2 (6 bases). Germline lookup yields CDR1 MNHEY and CDR2 SVGAGI. The CDR3 consists of 18 residues. V lost 6 bases to trimming and J lost 0 bases, with 18 bases between them. The CDR3 sequence is CASRTLSRRASGANVLTF. In nucleotides, the CDR3 is TGTGCCAGCAGGACCCTCTCGCGGAGGGCCTCTGGGGCCAACGTCCTGACTTTC.

The V gene is TRBV2, the J gene TRBJ1-2; 10 bases align to TRBD1. The J segment lost 8 bases and the V segment lost 1 base, leaving 4 bases of the junction unmatched. The CDR3 is 14 residues long. CDR1 is SNHLY, CDR2 FYNNEI, per germline. Here the CDR3 reads CASSEEGTGVGYTF. Here the CDR3 DNA reads TGTGCCAGCAGTGAAGAGGGGACAGGGGTAGGCTACACCTTC.

The table lists this clonotype with a count of one. This chain connects TRBV5-1 to TRBJ1-1, with 9 nucleotides matching TRBD1. The J segment lost 7 bases and the V segment lost 7 bases, leaving 8 bases of the junction unmatched. The CDR3 covers 13 residues. Germline V gene data show CDR1 as SGHRS and CDR2 as YFSETQ. CDR3 in DNA: TGCGCCAGCGTAGGTGACAGGGGGAATGAAGCTTTCTTT. The encoded protein is CASVGDRGNEAFF.

This clonotype was seen at least ten times. The V gene is TRBV10-3, the J gene TRBJ2-7; weak D call: TRBD2 (5 bases). Germline V gives CDR1 ENHRY, CDR2 SYGVKD. V lost 7 bases and J 2 bases, leaving 12 bases between the germline ends. This CDR3 spans 13 amino acids. This CDR3 reads CAIKKLGAYEQYF. In DNA, the CDR3 is TGTGCCATCAAAAAGTTGGGAGCCTACGAGCAGTACTTC.

The rearrangement joins TRBV10-3 to TRBJ2-2; 10 bases map to TRBD1. Germline V gene lookup returns CDR1 ENHRY and CDR2 SYGVKD. The CDR3 loop spans 17 amino acids. Trimming took 6 bases from V and 3 from J; bases not matched to a gene: 10. DNA of the CDR3: TGTGCCATCAGGCCGGGACAGGGGTTTATGGACACCGGGGAGCTGTTTTTT. Residues: CAIRPGQGFMDTGELFF.

The chain couples TRBV7-8 to TRBJ2-5; D is uncertain. V lost 6 bases, J lost 0 bases, and 11 bases lay in between. The CDR3 is made up of 14 amino acids. Germline lookup yields CDR1 SGHVS and CDR2 FQNEAQ. CDR3 amino acids: CASSDRHNQETQYF. As DNA, the CDR3 is TGTGCCAGCAGTGATCGGCACAACCAAGAGACCCAGTACTTC.

This sequence joins TRBV15 and TRBJ1-6, with D unclear. Germline V lookup: CDR1 LNHNV, CDR2 YYDKDF (reference sequence). V lost 0 bases, J lost 3 bases, and 6 bases lay in between. CDR3 length: 15 amino acids. CDR3 residues: CATSRDRGYNSPLHF. The CDR3, as DNA: TGTGCCACCAGCAGAGATCGGGGCTATAATTCACCCCTCCACTTT.

Comment on this clonotype: A read error is possible here, since a much larger clone lies one base away. The chain couples TRBV20-1 to TRBJ1-4; no clear D gene. CDR3 length: 11 amino acids. CDR1 DFQATT and CDR2 SNEGSKA come from the germline V gene (reference sequence). CDR3 in DNA: TGCAGTGCTAGACGGAATGAAAAACTGCTTTTT. Translation gives CSARRNEKLLF.

The CDR3 sequence: CASSEFAGGYTF. The CDR3, as DNA: TGTGCCAGCAGTGAATTTGCCGGGGGCTACACCTTC. The genes are TRBV25-1 and TRBJ1-2; unclear D gene. Between the trimmed V and J ends, which lost 1 base and 8 bases, there was a span of 8 bases. The CDR3 contains 12 residues. Germline CDR1 reads MGHDK; CDR2 reads SYGVNS.